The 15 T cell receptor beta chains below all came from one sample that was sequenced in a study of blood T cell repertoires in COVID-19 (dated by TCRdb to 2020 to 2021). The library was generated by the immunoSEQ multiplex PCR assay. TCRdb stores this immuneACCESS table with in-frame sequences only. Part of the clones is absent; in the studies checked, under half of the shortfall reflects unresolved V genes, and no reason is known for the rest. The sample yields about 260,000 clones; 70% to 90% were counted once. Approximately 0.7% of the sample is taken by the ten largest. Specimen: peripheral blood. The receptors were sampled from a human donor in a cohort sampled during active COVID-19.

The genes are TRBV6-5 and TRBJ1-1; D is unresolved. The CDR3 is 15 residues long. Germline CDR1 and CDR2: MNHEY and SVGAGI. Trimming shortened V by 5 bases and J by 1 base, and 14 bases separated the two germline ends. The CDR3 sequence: CASSPYGVENTEAFF. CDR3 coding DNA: TGTGCCAGCAGTCCCTACGGAGTCGAGAACACTGAAGCTTTCTTT.

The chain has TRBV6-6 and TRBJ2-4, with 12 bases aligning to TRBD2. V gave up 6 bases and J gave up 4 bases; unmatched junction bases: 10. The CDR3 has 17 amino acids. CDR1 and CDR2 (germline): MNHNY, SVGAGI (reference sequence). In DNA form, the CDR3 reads TGTGCCAGCAGCCGATCGACTAGCGGGAGAACTAAAAACATTCAGTACTTC. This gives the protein CASSRSTSGRTKNIQYF.

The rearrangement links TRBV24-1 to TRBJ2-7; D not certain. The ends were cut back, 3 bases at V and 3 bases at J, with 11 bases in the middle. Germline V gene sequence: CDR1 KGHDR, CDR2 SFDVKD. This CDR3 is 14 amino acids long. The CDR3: CATSDPGGVYEQYF. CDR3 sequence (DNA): TGTGCCACCAGTGATCCTGGCGGCGTCTACGAGCAGTACTTC.

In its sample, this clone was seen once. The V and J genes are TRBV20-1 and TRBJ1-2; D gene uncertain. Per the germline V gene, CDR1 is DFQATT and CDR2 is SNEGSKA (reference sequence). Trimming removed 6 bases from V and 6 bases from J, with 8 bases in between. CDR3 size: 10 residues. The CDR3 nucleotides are TGCAGTGCGGAGGGTAATGGCTACACCTTC. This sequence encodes CSAEGNGYTF.

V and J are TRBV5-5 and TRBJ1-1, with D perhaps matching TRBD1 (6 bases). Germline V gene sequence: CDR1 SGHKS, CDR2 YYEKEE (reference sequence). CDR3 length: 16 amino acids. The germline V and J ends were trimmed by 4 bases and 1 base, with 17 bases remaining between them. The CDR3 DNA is TGTGCCAGCAGCGCGCTACCGGGACACAGGAACACTGAAGCTTTCTTT. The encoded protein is CASSALPGHRNTEAFF.

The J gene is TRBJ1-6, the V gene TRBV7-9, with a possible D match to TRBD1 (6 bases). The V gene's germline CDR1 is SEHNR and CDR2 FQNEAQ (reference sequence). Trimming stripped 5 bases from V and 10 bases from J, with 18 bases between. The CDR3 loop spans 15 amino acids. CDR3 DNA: TGTGCCAGCAGCATAAGGGCAGGGGAATCCTCACCCCTCCACTTT. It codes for CASSIRAGESSPLHF.

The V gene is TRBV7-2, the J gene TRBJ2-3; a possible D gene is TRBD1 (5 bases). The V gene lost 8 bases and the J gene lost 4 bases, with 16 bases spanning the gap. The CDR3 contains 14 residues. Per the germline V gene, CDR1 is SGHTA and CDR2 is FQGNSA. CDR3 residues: CASRPSPTADTQYF. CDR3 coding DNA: TGTGCCAGCCGACCGTCCCCGACAGCAGATACGCAGTATTTT.

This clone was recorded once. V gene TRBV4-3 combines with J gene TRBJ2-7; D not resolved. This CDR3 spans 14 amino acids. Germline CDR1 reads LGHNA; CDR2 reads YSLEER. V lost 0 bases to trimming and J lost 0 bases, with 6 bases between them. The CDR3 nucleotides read TGCGCCAGCAGCCAAGAAGCCACCTCCTACGAGCAGTACTTC. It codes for CASSQEATSYEQYF.

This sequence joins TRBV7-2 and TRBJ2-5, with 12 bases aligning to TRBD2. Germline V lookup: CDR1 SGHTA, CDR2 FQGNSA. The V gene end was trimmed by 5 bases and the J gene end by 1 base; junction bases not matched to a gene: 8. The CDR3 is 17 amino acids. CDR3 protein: CASSASGLAGLQETQYF. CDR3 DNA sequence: TGTGCCAGCAGCGCCTCAGGACTAGCGGGACTCCAAGAGACCCAGTACTTC. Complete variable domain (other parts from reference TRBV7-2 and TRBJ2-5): GAGVSQSPSNKVTEKGKDVELRCDPISGHTALYWYRQSLGQGLEFLIYFQGNSAPDKSGLPSDRFSAERTGGSVSTLTIQRTQQEDSAVYLCASSASGLAGLQETQYFGPGTRLLVL.

DNA for the CDR3: TGCGCCAGCAGCCAAGATGGGGGCCTGTATAATTCACCCCTCCACTTT. Its protein is CASSQDGGLYNSPLHF. The rearrangement links TRBV4-3 to TRBJ1-6, with a weak D call TRBD1 (6 bases). The CDR3 runs to 16 residues. Trimming stripped 0 bases from V and 4 bases from J, with 10 bases between. The germline V gene encodes CDR1 LGHNA and CDR2 YSLEER.

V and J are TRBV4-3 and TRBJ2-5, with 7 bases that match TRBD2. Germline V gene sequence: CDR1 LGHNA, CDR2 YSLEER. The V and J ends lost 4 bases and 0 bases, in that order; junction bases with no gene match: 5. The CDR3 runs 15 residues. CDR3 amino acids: CASSRLLADQETQYF. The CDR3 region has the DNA TGCGCCAGCAGCCGTCTTCTAGCGGACCAAGAGACCCAGTACTTC.

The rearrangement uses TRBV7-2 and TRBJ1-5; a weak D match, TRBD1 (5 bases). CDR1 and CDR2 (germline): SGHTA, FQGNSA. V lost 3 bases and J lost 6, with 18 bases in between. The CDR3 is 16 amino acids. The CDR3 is CASSLTAAGRGQPQHF. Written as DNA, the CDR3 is TGTGCCAGCAGCTTGACCGCAGCAGGGAGGGGTCAGCCCCAGCATTTT.

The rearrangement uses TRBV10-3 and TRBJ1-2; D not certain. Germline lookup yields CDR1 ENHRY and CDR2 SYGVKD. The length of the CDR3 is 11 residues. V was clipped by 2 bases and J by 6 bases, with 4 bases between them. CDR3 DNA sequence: TGTGCCATCAGTGAGGGCAATGGCTACACCTTC. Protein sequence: CAISEGNGYTF.

CDR3 sequence: CASSPTRFRDRSLQPQHF. In DNA form, the CDR3 reads TGTGCCAGCAGCCCCACCAGATTTCGGGACAGGAGTCTTCAGCCCCAGCATTTT. The chain links TRBV3-1 (or the pseudogene TRBV3-2) to TRBJ1-5; 8 bases match TRBD1. This CDR3 contains 18 residues. Per germline, CDR1 LGHDT and CDR2 YNNKEL (reference sequence). Trimming took 4 bases from V and 6 from J; bases not matched to a gene: 17.

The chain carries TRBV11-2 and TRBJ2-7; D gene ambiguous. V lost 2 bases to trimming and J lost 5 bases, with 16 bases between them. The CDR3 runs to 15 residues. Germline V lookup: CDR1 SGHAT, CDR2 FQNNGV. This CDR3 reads CASSLSHGGRDEQYF. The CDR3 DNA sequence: TGTGCCAGCAGCTTATCACATGGTGGCCGGGACGAGCAGTACTTC.